This T cell receptor beta chain was sequenced during a study of shared clonotypes between healthy human individuals. All donors qualified as healthy HIV-negative adults and had experienced no recent acute infections or vaccinations. Study-wide points: Clonotypes which were not shared had lower generation probabilities than clonotypes that all four donors shared. Naive subsets tended to show greater estimated richness than memory subsets.

Libraries were prepared by immunoSEQ multiplex PCR; TCRdb keeps only in-frame clonotypes and omits some of them. The table records approximately 940,000 clones, less than 85% of them present only once. On this clone: The antigen is unknown.

The CDR3 spans 12 residues. With 2 bases removed from V and 4 bases from J, the gap between germline ends came to 7 bases. CDR1 is SGHKS, CDR2 YYEKEE, per germline (reference sequence). Sequencing input: memory CD4+ T cells sorted from blood. Subset defined: CD45RA-negative fraction. The sequence came from a man between 18 and 29 years old in good health. This chain uses TRBV5-5 with TRBJ2-7; D ambiguous. The CDR3 protein is CASSFGRYEQYF. The CDR3 coding sequence is TGTGCCAGCAGCTTTGGCCGATACGAGCAGTACTTC. The variable domain in full, completed from reference TRBV5-5 and TRBJ2-7, reads DAGVTQSPTHLIKTRGQQVTLRCSPISGHKSVSWYQQVLGQGPQFIFQYYEKEERGRGNFPDRFSARQFPNYSSELNVNALLLGDSALYLCASSFGRYEQYFGPGTRLTVT.